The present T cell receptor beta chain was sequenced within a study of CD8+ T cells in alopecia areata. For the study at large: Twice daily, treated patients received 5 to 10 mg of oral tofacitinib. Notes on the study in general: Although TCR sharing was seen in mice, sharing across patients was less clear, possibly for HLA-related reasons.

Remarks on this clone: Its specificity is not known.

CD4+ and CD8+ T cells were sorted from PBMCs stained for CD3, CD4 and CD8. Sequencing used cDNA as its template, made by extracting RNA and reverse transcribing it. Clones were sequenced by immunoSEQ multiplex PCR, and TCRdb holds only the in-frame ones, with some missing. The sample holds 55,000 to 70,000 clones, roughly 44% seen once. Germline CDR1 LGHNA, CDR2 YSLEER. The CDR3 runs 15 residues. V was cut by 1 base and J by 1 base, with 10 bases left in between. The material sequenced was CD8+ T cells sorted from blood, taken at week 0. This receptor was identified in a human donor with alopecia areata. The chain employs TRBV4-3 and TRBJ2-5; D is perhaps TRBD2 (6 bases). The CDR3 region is CASSQGGASQETQYF. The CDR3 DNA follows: TGCGCCAGCAGCCAAGGCGGGGCCTCCCAAGAGACCCAGTACTTC.